This is a list of T cell receptor beta chains from one sample in a study of T cells in Graves' hyperthyroidism and ophthalmopathy. TCRdb redid the calling of the multiplex PCR reads with MiXCR, one entry per CDR3 protein. Of about 770,000 distinct CDR3 sequences listed, roughly a sixth are singletons. The sequenced sample consisted of blood. These receptors all stem from a woman between 50 and 59 years old with Graves' hyperthyroidism that later progressed to Graves' ophthalmopathy. Both conserved end residues are part of each CDR3. A D gene is named only where the DNA matches it firmly. Clone size appears in some rows only: once, few, many, or a class for an expanded clone.

J gene	V gene	clone size	D gene	CDR3 DNA	CDR3 protein
TRBJ2-5	TRBV11-2	few	NA	TGTGCCAGCAGCTTTTTCGGGGGGCCTATTCAAGAGACCCAGTACTTC	CASSFFGGPIQETQYF
TRBJ1-6	TRBV30	NA	NA	TGTGCCTGGGGTCAATTGCTCGGGGCCGATTCACCCCTCCACTTT	CAWGQLLGADSPLHF
TRBJ2-1	TRBV15	few	NA	TGTGCCACCAGCAGACCAAGGACTATCGAGCAGTTCTTC	CATSRPRTIEQFF
TRBJ2-5	TRBV2	NA	TRBD2	TGTGCCAGCAGTGAAGCGCTAGCGGGGGATCAAGAGACCCAGTACTTC	CASSEALAGDQETQYF
TRBJ1-5	TRBV15	many	TRBD1	TGTGCCACCAGCCAACAGGGGGCTCTTCAGCCCCAGCATTTT	CATSQQGALQPQHF
TRBJ2-5	TRBV4-1	NA	TRBD1	TGCGCCAGCAGCCAAGTTGGGACAGTAGAAGAGACCCAGTACTTC	CASSQVGTVEETQYF
TRBJ1-1	TRBV2	many	NA	TGTGCCAGCCACAGGGCGAACACTGAAGCTTTCTTT	CASHRANTEAFF
TRBJ1-2	TRBV7-9	NA	NA	TGTGCCAGCAGCTTAGAGCGGACGGTTCTGCTTGGCTACACCTTC	CASSLERTVLLGYTF
TRBJ1-1	TRBV19	NA	NA	TGTGCCAGTAGTATAGATCGGACGAAGGCGGGTACTGAAGCTTTCTTT	CASSIDRTKAGTEAFF
TRBJ2-3	TRBV11-3	NA	TRBD2	TGTGCCAGCAGTATAGCGGGGAACACAGATACGCAGTATTTT	CASSIAGNTDTQYF
TRBJ1-1	TRBV2	many	NA	TGTGCCAGCAGTGACTGGCGACAGCATAACACTGAAGCTTTCTTT	CASSDWRQHNTEAFF
TRBJ2-1	TRBV28	NA	NA	TGTGCCAGCAGCCACCTCGGGACGAAGAGCTCCTACAATGAGCAGTTCTTC	CASSHLGTKSSYNEQFF
TRBJ2-2	TRBV12-3/TRBV12-4	many	NA	TGTGCCGAGGGGGGGCACGGCACCGGGGAGCTGTTTTTT	CAEGGHGTGELFF
TRBJ2-5	TRBV7-8	many	NA	TGTGCCAGCAGCTTAGAAGGGGCTTGGCGAGAGACCCAGTACTTC	CASSLEGAWRETQYF
TRBJ1-1	TRBV19	NA	TRBD1	TGTGCCAGTAGTATCCAGACAGGGAGGGTTCTCAACACTGAAGCTTTCTTT	CASSIQTGRVLNTEAFF
TRBJ1-6	TRBV7-2	few	TRBD1	TGTGCCAGCAGCTTCCAGGGGGCCTCCTATAATTCACCCCTCCACTTT	CASSFQGASYNSPLHF
TRBJ2-1	TRBV19	few	TRBD2	TGTGCCAGTTCCTCCACGGGGGGGGTGAGCTCCTACAATGAGCAGTTCTTC	CASSSTGGVSSYNEQFF